A selection of T cell receptor beta chains follows, all from one sample in a study of preoperative IRX-2 immunotherapy in early breast cancer. Profiling relied on immunoSEQ multiplex PCR, and the TCRdb table lists in-frame clones only, not all of them. Of more than 25,000 clones in the sample, approximately 75% were seen once. Sequenced here: lymph node tissue, sampled after IRX-2 immunotherapy. The source of these receptors is a human donor with breast cancer. Both conserved end residues are trimmed from each CDR3. The D gene is left open where the match is weak. The size of a clone is reported for some rows only, either as once, few or many, or as a class for expanded clones.

d_gene: -; v_gene: TRBV1; j_gene: TRBJ1-2; abundance: -; CDR3aa: ASSQDEGPYGYT
d_gene: -; v_gene: TRBV19; j_gene: TRBJ2-1; abundance: -; CDR3aa: ASSIVGNEQF
d_gene: -; v_gene: TRBV6-4; j_gene: TRBJ1-2; abundance: -; CDR3aa: ASRQGARGYGYT
d_gene: -; v_gene: TRBV19; j_gene: TRBJ2-7; abundance: once; CDR3aa: ASSMSWLGNYEQY
d_gene: TRBD1; v_gene: TRBV10-1; j_gene: TRBJ1-1; abundance: -; CDR3aa: ATPDRGGHTEAF
d_gene: -; v_gene: TRBV28; j_gene: TRBJ1-1; abundance: -; CDR3aa: ASSYQGQRFPNTEAF
d_gene: -; v_gene: TRBV11-3; j_gene: TRBJ1-4; abundance: few; CDR3aa: ASSLGQGREKLF
d_gene: -; v_gene: TRBV6-8; j_gene: TRBJ1-6; abundance: -; CDR3aa: ASSEMEGISPLH
d_gene: -; v_gene: TRBV30; j_gene: TRBJ1-1; abundance: -; CDR3aa: AWSAGRIREGTEAF
d_gene: -; v_gene: TRBV19; j_gene: TRBJ1-1; abundance: -; CDR3aa: ASSILQGPAF
d_gene: TRBD1; v_gene: TRBV28; j_gene: TRBJ1-6; abundance: -; CDR3aa: ASNPTGGSYNSPLH
d_gene: -; v_gene: TRBV11-3; j_gene: TRBJ1-1; abundance: -; CDR3aa: ASSLGFRRRNTEAF
d_gene: -; v_gene: TRBV18; j_gene: TRBJ2-4; abundance: few; CDR3aa: ASSPTLAKNIQY
d_gene: -; v_gene: TRBV29-1; j_gene: TRBJ1-3; abundance: -; CDR3aa: SVEIPGNTIY
d_gene: -; v_gene: TRBV28; j_gene: TRBJ2-5; abundance: -; CDR3aa: ASSQGARQETQY
d_gene: -; v_gene: TRBV14; j_gene: TRBJ1-6; abundance: -; CDR3aa: ASSQEGNSPLH
d_gene: -; v_gene: TRBV30; j_gene: TRBJ1-5; abundance: -; CDR3aa: AWSAQGNQPQH
d_gene: -; v_gene: TRBV19; j_gene: TRBJ2-1; abundance: -; CDR3aa: ASSIQGGRDEQF
d_gene: -; v_gene: TRBV19; j_gene: TRBJ1-3; abundance: few; CDR3aa: ASRMGSGSSGNTIY
d_gene: TRBD1; v_gene: TRBV12-5; j_gene: TRBJ1-2; abundance: -; CDR3aa: ASGLVETGIFRGYT
d_gene: TRBD1; v_gene: TRBV6-8; j_gene: TRBJ1-5; abundance: -; CDR3aa: ASTQRWTGAFSGHQPQH
d_gene: TRBD1; v_gene: TRBV19; j_gene: TRBJ1-4; abundance: -; CDR3aa: ASSFTGAINEKLF
d_gene: -; v_gene: TRBV6-8; j_gene: TRBJ1-2; abundance: -; CDR3aa: ASSGDISNYGYT
d_gene: -; v_gene: TRBV5-1; j_gene: TRBJ1-1; abundance: -; CDR3aa: ASSLLDQGTEAF
d_gene: -; v_gene: TRBV5-1; j_gene: TRBJ1-5; abundance: -; CDR3aa: ASRPGAGRNNQPQH
d_gene: -; v_gene: TRBV19; j_gene: TRBJ2-1; abundance: -; CDR3aa: ASKEVEAAYNEQF
d_gene: -; v_gene: TRBV18; j_gene: TRBJ2-3; abundance: -; CDR3aa: ASSPGRTDTQY
d_gene: -; v_gene: TRBV30; j_gene: TRBJ1-1; abundance: -; CDR3aa: AWSPRTAGTEAF
d_gene: -; v_gene: TRBV18; j_gene: TRBJ2-7; abundance: -; CDR3aa: ASSPLESLDEQY
d_gene: -; v_gene: TRBV14; j_gene: TRBJ1-1; abundance: once; CDR3aa: ASSQVPGATEAF
d_gene: -; v_gene: TRBV5-1; j_gene: TRBJ2-5; abundance: -; CDR3aa: ASSLGQVQETQY
d_gene: TRBD1; v_gene: TRBV6-8; j_gene: TRBJ1-6; abundance: -; CDR3aa: ASTRHSPTGTANNSPLH
d_gene: TRBD1; v_gene: TRBV18; j_gene: TRBJ1-2; abundance: -; CDR3aa: ASSPQGTDGYT
d_gene: -; v_gene: TRBV6-8; j_gene: TRBJ2-5; abundance: -; CDR3aa: ASSTLVGTQY
d_gene: -; v_gene: TRBV19; j_gene: TRBJ1-4; abundance: -; CDR3aa: ASSQNIATNEKLF
d_gene: TRBD2; v_gene: TRBV29-1; j_gene: TRBJ2-2; abundance: -; CDR3aa: SVESGGPNTGELF
d_gene: -; v_gene: TRBV6-8; j_gene: TRBJ1-2; abundance: -; CDR3aa: ASSYSGGRGGYGYT
d_gene: TRBD1; v_gene: TRBV5-1; j_gene: TRBJ2-7; abundance: -; CDR3aa: ASSAGTVGNEQY
d_gene: -; v_gene: TRBV19; j_gene: TRBJ2-5; abundance: -; CDR3aa: ASSDGGRETQY
d_gene: -; v_gene: TRBV7-1; j_gene: TRBJ1-3; abundance: -; CDR3aa: ASSFGSTGNTIY
d_gene: -; v_gene: TRBV6-8; j_gene: TRBJ1-4; abundance: -; CDR3aa: ASSEGRVGEKLF
d_gene: TRBD1; v_gene: TRBV15; j_gene: TRBJ2-5; abundance: -; CDR3aa: ATSRGTAQETQY
d_gene: TRBD1; v_gene: TRBV28; j_gene: TRBJ2-5; abundance: -; CDR3aa: ASSLRQGRIKETQY
d_gene: -; v_gene: TRBV7-6; j_gene: TRBJ1-5; abundance: -; CDR3aa: ASSLPGARQPQH
d_gene: -; v_gene: TRBV5-1; j_gene: TRBJ1-1; abundance: -; CDR3aa: ASSLAAGNTEAF
d_gene: -; v_gene: TRBV18; j_gene: TRBJ1-1; abundance: -; CDR3aa: ASSPPAQRILNTEAF
d_gene: -; v_gene: TRBV30; j_gene: TRBJ2-7; abundance: -; CDR3aa: ACLRGYYEQY
d_gene: TRBD1; v_gene: TRBV6-8; j_gene: TRBJ1-1; abundance: -; CDR3aa: ASSENWDRNTEAF
d_gene: -; v_gene: TRBV10-2; j_gene: TRBJ1-6; abundance: -; CDR3aa: ASSEQANSPLH
d_gene: -; v_gene: TRBV4-1; j_gene: TRBJ1-5; abundance: once; CDR3aa: ASSQDYSLSNQPQH
d_gene: -; v_gene: TRBV9; j_gene: TRBJ1-6; abundance: -; CDR3aa: ASSVGPDSPLH